This T cell receptor beta chain was identified in a study of shared clonotypes between healthy human individuals. Overall study context: A couple of women and a few men aged 18 to 49 served as donors. Regarding the study as a whole: Sorted-subset samples were not fully sequenced, rarefaction indicated.

As concerns this clone: The antigen is not known.

The material for each subset, its genomic DNA, was split evenly across several immunoSEQ plates. Generated by immunoSEQ multiplex PCR, the TCRdb table keeps only in-frame clones and is missing some. The repertoire includes 2.5 million or so clones, 85% to 95% of them detected once, and more than 0.12% sits in the top ten. The CDR3 is made up of 16 amino acids. V gave up 6 bases and J gave up 7 bases, with 25 bases separating them. CDR1 SGHTS and CDR2 YDEGEE come from the germline V gene. Sequenced: naive CD4+ T cells sorted from blood. Indicated subset: CD45RA+ positively selected. This TCR derives from a man younger than 35 in good health. The chain combines TRBV5-8 with TRBJ1-2, with a tentative D call TRBD1 (5 bases). CDR3 coding DNA: TGTGCCAGCACCTCCGACGCCAACATCGGGGCGAGTGGCTACACCTTC. Protein product: CASTSDANIGASGYTF.